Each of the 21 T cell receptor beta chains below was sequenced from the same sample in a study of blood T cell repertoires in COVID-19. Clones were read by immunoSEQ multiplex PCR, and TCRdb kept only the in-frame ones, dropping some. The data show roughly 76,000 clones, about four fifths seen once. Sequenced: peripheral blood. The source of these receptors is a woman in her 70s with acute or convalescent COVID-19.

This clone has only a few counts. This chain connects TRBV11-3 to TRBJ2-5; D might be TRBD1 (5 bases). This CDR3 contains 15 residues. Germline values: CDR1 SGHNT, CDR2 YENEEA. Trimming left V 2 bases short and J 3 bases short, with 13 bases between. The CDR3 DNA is TGTGCCAGCAGCTTATCAGGGAAACTGGAAGAGACCCAGTACTTC. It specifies CASSLSGKLEETQYF.

CDR3 in DNA: TGTGCCAGCAGTTATACAGGGGCTTACTCCTACGAGCAGTACTTC. Protein sequence: CASSYTGAYSYEQYF. This chain joins TRBV5-6 and TRBJ2-7, with 7 positions matching TRBD1. In germline, CDR1 is SGHDT, CDR2 YYEEEE. Trimming at V came to 5 bases and at J to 0 bases, leaving 8 bases not matched to a gene. The CDR3 consists of 15 residues.

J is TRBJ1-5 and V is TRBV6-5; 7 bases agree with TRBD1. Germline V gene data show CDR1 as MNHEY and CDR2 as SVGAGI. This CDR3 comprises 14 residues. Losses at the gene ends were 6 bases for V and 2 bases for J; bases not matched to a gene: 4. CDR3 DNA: TGTGCCAGCAGCCACAGGGGTGGCAATCAGCCCCAGCATTTT. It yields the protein CASSHRGGNQPQHF.

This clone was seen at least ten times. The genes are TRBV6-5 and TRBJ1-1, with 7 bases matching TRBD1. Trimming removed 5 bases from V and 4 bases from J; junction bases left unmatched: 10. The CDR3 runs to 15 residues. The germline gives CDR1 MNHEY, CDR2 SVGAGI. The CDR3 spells CASSRIIQGITEAFF. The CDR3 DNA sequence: TGTGCCAGCAGTCGGATTATACAGGGGATCACTGAAGCTTTCTTT.

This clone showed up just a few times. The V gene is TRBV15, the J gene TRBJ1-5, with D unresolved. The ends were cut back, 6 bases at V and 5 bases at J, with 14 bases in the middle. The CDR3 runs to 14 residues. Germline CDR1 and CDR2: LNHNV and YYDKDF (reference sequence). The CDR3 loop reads CATRPFSTHQPQHF. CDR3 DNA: TGTGCCACCAGACCTTTTTCTACCCATCAGCCCCAGCATTTT.

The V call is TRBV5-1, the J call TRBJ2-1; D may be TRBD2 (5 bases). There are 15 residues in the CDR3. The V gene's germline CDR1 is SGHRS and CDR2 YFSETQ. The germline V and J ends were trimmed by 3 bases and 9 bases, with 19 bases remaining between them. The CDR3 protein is CASSSGLDPVSEQFF. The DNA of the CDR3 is TGCGCCAGCAGCTCCGGACTGGATCCTGTTTCTGAGCAGTTCTTC.

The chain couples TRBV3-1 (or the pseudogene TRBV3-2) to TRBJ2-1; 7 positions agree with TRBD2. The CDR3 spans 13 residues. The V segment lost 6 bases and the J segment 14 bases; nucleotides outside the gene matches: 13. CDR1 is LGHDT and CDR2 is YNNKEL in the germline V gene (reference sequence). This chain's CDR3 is CASSLLSSGIKFF. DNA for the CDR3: TGTGCCAGCAGTCTCCTGAGCAGCGGGATAAAGTTCTTC.

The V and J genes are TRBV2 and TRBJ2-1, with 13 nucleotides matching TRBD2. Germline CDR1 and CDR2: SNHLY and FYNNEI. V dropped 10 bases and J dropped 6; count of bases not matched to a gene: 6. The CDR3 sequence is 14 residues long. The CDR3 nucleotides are TGTGCCACAAGCGGACTAGCGGGAGCCAATGAGCAGTTCTTC. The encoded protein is CATSGLAGANEQFF.

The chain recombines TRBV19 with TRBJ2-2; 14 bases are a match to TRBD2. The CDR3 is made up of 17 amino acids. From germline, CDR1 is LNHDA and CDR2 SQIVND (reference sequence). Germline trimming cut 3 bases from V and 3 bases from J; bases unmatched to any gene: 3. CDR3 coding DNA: TGTGCCAGTAGTATCCTGGGACTAGCGGGAGACACCGGGGAGCTGTTTTTT. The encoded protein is CASSILGLAGDTGELFF.

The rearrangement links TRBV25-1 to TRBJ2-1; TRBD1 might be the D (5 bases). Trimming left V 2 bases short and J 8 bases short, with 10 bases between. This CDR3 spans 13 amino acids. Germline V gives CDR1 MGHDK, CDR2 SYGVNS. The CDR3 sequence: CASSEVGPDEQFF. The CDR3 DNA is TGTGCCAGCAGTGAAGTGGGGCCAGATGAGCAGTTCTTC. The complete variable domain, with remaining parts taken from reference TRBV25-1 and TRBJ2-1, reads EADIYQTPRYLVIGTGKKITLECSQTMGHDKMYWYQQDPGMELHLIHYSYGVNSTEKGDLSSESTVSRIRTEHFPLTLESARPSHTSQYLCASSEVGPDEQFFGPGTRLTVL.

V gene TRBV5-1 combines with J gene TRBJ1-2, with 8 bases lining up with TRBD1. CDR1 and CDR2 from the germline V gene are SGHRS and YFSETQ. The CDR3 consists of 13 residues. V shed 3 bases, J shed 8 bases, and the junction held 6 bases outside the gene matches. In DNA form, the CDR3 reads TGCGCCAGCAGCTCCGAACAGGGGGAGGGCTACACCTTC. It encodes CASSSEQGEGYTF.

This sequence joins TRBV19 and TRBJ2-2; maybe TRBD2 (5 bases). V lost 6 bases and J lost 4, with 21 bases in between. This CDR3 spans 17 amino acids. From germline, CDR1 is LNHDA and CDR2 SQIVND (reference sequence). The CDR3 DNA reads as TGTGCCAGTAGGGGCCCTCCTAAGCAGGCGGGCACCGGGGAGCTGTTTTTT. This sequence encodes CASRGPPKQAGTGELFF.

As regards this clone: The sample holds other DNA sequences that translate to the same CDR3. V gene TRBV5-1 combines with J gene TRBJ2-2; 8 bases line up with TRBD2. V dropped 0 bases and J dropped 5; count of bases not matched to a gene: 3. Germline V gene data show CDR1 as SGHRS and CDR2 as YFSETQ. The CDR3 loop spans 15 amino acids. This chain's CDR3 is CASSLALAGTGELFF. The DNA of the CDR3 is TGCGCCAGCAGCTTGGCGTTAGCGGGGACCGGGGAGCTGTTTTTT.

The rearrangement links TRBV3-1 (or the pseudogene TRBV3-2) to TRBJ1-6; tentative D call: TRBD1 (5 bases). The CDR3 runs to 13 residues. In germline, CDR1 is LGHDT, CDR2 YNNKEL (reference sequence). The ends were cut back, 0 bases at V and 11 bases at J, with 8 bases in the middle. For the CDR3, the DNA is TGTGCCAGCAGCCAAGAGGGGGGGACACCCCTCCACTTT. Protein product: CASSQEGGTPLHF.

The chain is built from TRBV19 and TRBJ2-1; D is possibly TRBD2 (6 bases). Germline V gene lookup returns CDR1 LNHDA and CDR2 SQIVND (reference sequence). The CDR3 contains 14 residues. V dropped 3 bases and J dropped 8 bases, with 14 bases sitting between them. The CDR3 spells CASSIGREFDEQFF. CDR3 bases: TGTGCCAGTAGTATTGGCCGGGAGTTCGATGAGCAGTTCTTC.

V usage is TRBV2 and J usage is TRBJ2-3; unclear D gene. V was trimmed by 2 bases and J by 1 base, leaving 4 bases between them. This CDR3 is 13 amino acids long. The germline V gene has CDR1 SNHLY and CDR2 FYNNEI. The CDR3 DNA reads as TGTGCCAGCAGTGAACTAGGCACAGATACGCAGTATTTT. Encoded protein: CASSELGTDTQYF.

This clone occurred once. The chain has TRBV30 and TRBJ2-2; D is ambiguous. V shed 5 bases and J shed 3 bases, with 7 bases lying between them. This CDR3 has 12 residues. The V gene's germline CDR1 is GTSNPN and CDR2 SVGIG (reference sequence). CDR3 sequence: CAWYRYTGELFF. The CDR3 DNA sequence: TGTGCCTGGTACAGATACACCGGGGAGCTGTTTTTT.

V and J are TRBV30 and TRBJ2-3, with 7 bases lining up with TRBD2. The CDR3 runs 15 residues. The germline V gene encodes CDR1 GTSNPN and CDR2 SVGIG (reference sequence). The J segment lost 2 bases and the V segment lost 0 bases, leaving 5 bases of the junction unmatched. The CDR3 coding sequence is TGTGCCTGGAGTGTACCTAGCGGTCTCACAGATACGCAGTATTTT. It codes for CAWSVPSGLTDTQYF.

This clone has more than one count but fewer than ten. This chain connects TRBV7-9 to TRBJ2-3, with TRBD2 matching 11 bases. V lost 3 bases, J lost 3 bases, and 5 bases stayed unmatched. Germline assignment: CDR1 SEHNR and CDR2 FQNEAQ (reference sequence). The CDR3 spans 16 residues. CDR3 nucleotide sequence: TGTGCCAGCAGCTTTCTAGCGGGAGGACCGACAGATACGCAGTATTTT. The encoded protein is CASSFLAGGPTDTQYF.

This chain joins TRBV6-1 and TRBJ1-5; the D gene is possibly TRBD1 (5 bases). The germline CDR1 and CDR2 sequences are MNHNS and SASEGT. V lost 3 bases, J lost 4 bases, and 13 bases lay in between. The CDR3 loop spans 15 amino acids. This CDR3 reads CASSDMGQPNQPQHF. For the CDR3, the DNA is TGTGCCAGCAGTGATATGGGGCAGCCTAATCAGCCCCAGCATTTT.

In DNA form, the CDR3 reads TGTGCCAGCAGACGGACTAGCGGGATCGGTGAGCAGTTCTTC. The encoded protein is CASRRTSGIGEQFF. J is TRBJ2-1 and V is TRBV6-5; 12 bases line up with TRBD2. J lost 9 bases, V lost 6 bases, and 6 bases had no gene match. This CDR3 comprises 14 residues. Germline lookup yields CDR1 MNHEY and CDR2 SVGAGI.